This is a list of T cell receptor beta chains from one sample in a study of cytomegalovirus exposure and HLA in healthy donors. The repertoire was sequenced with immunoSEQ multiplex PCR; TCRdb's copy has only in-frame clones and lacks some. The sample carries under 200,000 clones, around 68% recorded once. Sample: PBMCs. Every receptor here comes from a middle-aged man in good health and CMV-seronegative. The CDR3 runs from the conserved cysteine through the conserved F or W. D genes are given only for firm matches. Expanded clones get a size class; other rows say once, few or many, or leave the size out.

16	TRBV19	TRBJ2-1	TRBD2	-	TGTGCCAGCAGGCTAGCGGGGGGACAGCCCTACAATGAGCAGTTCTTC	CASRLAGGQPYNEQFF
16	TRBV6-1	TRBJ2-3	TRBD2	-	TGTGCCAGCAGTGACGCGGCGCGGGGGGGGCTAGATACGCAGTATTTT	CASSDAARGGLDTQYF
12	TRBV27	TRBJ1-1	-	-	TGTGCCAGCAGCCGCGTCGGCACTGAAGCTTTCTTT	CASSRVGTEAFF
17	TRBV4-1	TRBJ1-5	-	-	TGCGCCAGCAGCCAAGCAAAGGCAGGTGATAGCAATCAGCCCCAGCATTTT	CASSQAKAGDSNQPQHF
17	TRBV7-8	TRBJ2-7	TRBD1	-	TGTGCCAGCAGCTTAACCGTGGGACAGACCCTCTCCTACGAGCAGTACTTC	CASSLTVGQTLSYEQYF
16	TRBV19	TRBJ1-4	TRBD1	-	TGTGCCAGTAGTATATCAGGGGGCCCGACTAATGAAAAACTGTTTTTT	CASSISGGPTNEKLFF
15	TRBV19	TRBJ2-7	-	once	TGTGCCAGTAGTATTGAGAGGACACCCGCCTACGAGCAGTACTTC	CASSIERTPAYEQYF
17	TRBV5-1	TRBJ2-3	TRBD2	-	TGCGCCAGCAGCTTGGGTAGCGGGGGCGAAAGCACAGATACGCAGTATTTT	CASSLGSGGESTDTQYF
16	TRBV5-1	TRBJ2-2	TRBD1	-	TGCGCCAGCAGCCCCCCGGGACAGACGAACACCGGGGAGCTGTTTTTT	CASSPPGQTNTGELFF
14	TRBV4-2	TRBJ1-2	TRBD1	-	TGTGCCAGCAGCCAAGCAACCGGGACAGATGGCTACACCTTC	CASSQATGTDGYTF
13	TRBV5-4	TRBJ2-7	-	-	TGTGCCAGCAGCTTTGGGGGGAGCTACGAGCAGTACTTC	CASSFGGSYEQYF
12	TRBV12-5	TRBJ1-1	-	-	TGTGCTAGTGGCCCGGCGAGGGTGAATGCTTTCTTT	CASGPARVNAFF
15	TRBV7-2	TRBJ2-7	TRBD2	-	TGTGCCAGCAGCTTAAATGGACTAGTTGGGAGCGAGCAGTACTTC	CASSLNGLVGSEQYF
18	TRBV11-2	TRBJ1-1	TRBD1	-	TGTGCCAGCAGCTTACTTTTAGGCAGGGGGCATCGGAACACTGAAGCTTTCTTT	CASSLLLGRGHRNTEAFF
13	TRBV29-1	TRBJ1-5	-	few	TGCAGCGTTCGACACAATAGCAATCAGCCCCAGCATTTT	CSVRHNSNQPQHF
11	TRBV5-6	TRBJ2-3	TRBD2	-	TGTGCCAGCAGCTCAGGACTAGGGCGGGATTTT	CASSSGLGRDF
15	TRBV6-1	TRBJ1-5	TRBD1	-	TGTGCCAGCAGTGATGGACAGGGGGCATGGCAGCCCCAGCATTTT	CASSDGQGAWQPQHF
13	TRBV5-4	TRBJ2-2	TRBD2	few	TGTGCCAGCACTAGCGGGGGGGCCGGGGAGCTGTTTTTT	CASTSGGAGELFF
15	TRBV28	TRBJ1-5	TRBD1	-	TGTGCCAGCACCGACAGGGGGCGAGGGAATCAGCCCCAGCATTTT	CASTDRGRGNQPQHF
15	TRBV6-5	TRBJ1-2	-	-	TGTGCCAGCAGCCCTCGGGGTGCGGCTAACTATGGCTACACCTTC	CASSPRGAANYGYTF
12	TRBV10-1	TRBJ2-2	TRBD1	-	TGCGCCAGCAGTGCAGGGGGCGAGGAGCTGTTTTTT	CASSAGGEELFF
17	TRBV4-1	TRBJ2-5	-	-	TGCGCCAGCAGCCAAGGGCCCCCCCGGGACATCCAAGAGACCCAGTACTTC	CASSQGPPRDIQETQYF
14	TRBV5-5	TRBJ2-7	TRBD2	-	TGTGCCAGCAGATCTGCGGGGGGGCCCTACGAGCAGTACTTC	CASRSAGGPYEQYF
15	TRBV5-5	TRBJ2-7	TRBD1	-	TGTGCCAGCAGCTTCCAGACAGGGTCCTCCTACGAGCAGTACTTC	CASSFQTGSSYEQYF
17	TRBV13	TRBJ1-2	TRBD1	-	TGTGCCAGCAGCCTAGTCCCGGGACAGGGAGCTAACTATGGCTACACCTTC	CASSLVPGQGANYGYTF
14	TRBV4-1	TRBJ2-7	TRBD2	-	TGCGCCAGCAGCCAAAGGGAGGGCTCCTACGAGCAGTACTTC	CASSQREGSYEQYF
18	TRBV5-4	TRBJ2-4	TRBD2	few	TGTGCCAGCAGCACCGGACTAGCGGGGGGAAGGGGCAAAAACATTCAGTACTTC	CASSTGLAGGRGKNIQYF
19	TRBV21-1	TRBJ1-1	-	-	TGTGCCAGCAGCAAAGAGTTGATAAGGCAGGGGAATTCGAGCACTGAAGCTTTCTTT	CASSKELIRQGNSSTEAFF
15	TRBV19	TRBJ1-3	TRBD1	many	TGTGCCAGTAGTGTTGGACAGGGGACCGGAAACACCATATATTTT	CASSVGQGTGNTIYF
15	TRBV7-3	TRBJ2-1	-	-	TGTGCCAGCAGCTTAACCCCTACTTTCTCCAATGAGCAGTTCTTC	CASSLTPTFSNEQFF
15	TRBV7-2	TRBJ2-3	-	once	TGTGCCAGCAGCTTGGGCAGACCTTCCACAGATACGCAGTATTTT	CASSLGRPSTDTQYF
17	TRBV7-9	TRBJ2-5	TRBD2	-	TGTGCCAGCAGCTTAAGGGCTAGCGGGGGGCCTCAAGAGACCCAGTACTTC	CASSLRASGGPQETQYF
16	TRBV5-1	TRBJ2-4	TRBD2	once	TGCGCCAGCAGCTTGGATGCTAGCGGGGTAGGAAACATTCAGTACTTC	CASSLDASGVGNIQYF
14	TRBV28	TRBJ1-5	-	-	TGTGCCAGCAGCCGGGGAGGGGGGAATCAGCCCCAGCATTTT	CASSRGGGNQPQHF
12	TRBV7-2	TRBJ2-7	-	-	TGTGCCAGCAGCTCAACAGGAAAAGAGCAGTACTTC	CASSSTGKEQYF
15	TRBV9	TRBJ1-2	TRBD1	-	TGTGCCAGCAGCCCGTCTACAGGGGACTACTATGGCTACACCTTC	CASSPSTGDYYGYTF
16	TRBV18	TRBJ2-1	TRBD1	-	TGTGCCAGCTCACCACTGGGGGGACAGGTTTACAATGAGCAGTTCTTC	CASSPLGGQVYNEQFF
14	TRBV5-1	TRBJ1-4	-	-	TGCGCCAGCAGCTTGACAGGGAAGGGTGAAAAACTGTTTTTT	CASSLTGKGEKLFF
15	TRBV9	TRBJ2-7	-	few	TGTGCCAGCAGCGTAGATCCGGGGAGCTCCTACGAGCAGTACTTC	CASSVDPGSSYEQYF
19	TRBV4-1	TRBJ1-6	TRBD1	few	TGCGCCAGCAGCCAAGAGAAGACAGGGACAGGCACCTATAATTCACCCCTCCACTTT	CASSQEKTGTGTYNSPLHF
13	TRBV5-1	TRBJ1-2	-	-	TGCGCCAGCAGCACCCCAGGGGAGTATGGCTACACCTTC	CASSTPGEYGYTF
15	TRBV28	TRBJ2-5	-	few	TGTGCCAGCAGTTTAAGACGCAGAGCCGGGGAGACCCAGTACTTC	CASSLRRRAGETQYF
20	TRBV27	TRBJ1-6	-	few	TGTGCCAGCAGTTTATCCCTCCGGAACAGGGCGGTCTCCTATAATTCACCCCTCCACTTT	CASSLSLRNRAVSYNSPLHF
15	TRBV6-6	TRBJ1-2	TRBD1	-	TGTGCCAGCAGTTACTTAGGACAGGGAAACTATGGCTACACCTTC	CASSYLGQGNYGYTF
14	TRBV6-1	TRBJ1-1	-	few	TGTGCCAGCAGTGAAGTGATCCCGAGTACTGAAGCTTTCTTT	CASSEVIPSTEAFF
15	TRBV28	TRBJ1-3	-	-	TGTGCCAGCACCCTCGAGGCGGGACGGGATAACACCATATATTTT	CASTLEAGRDNTIYF
15	TRBV6-1	TRBJ1-2	-	-	TGTGCCAGCAGTGAAAACTCGCGGGACCCCTATGGCTACACCTTC	CASSENSRDPYGYTF
17	TRBV5-4	TRBJ2-7	TRBD2	-	TGTGCCAGCAGCTTGGGACTAGCGGGGGGCCTCTCCTACGAGCAGTACTTC	CASSLGLAGGLSYEQYF